This T cell receptor (beta chain) comes out of a study of radiotherapy plus CTLA-4 blockade in lung cancer. The wider study: There were objective responses in approximately 20% of patients, and 31% had disease control. Study-wide results and limits: Early blood T cell clone changes and increased post-radiation serum interferon-beta were reportedly the strongest response predictors. Clones of tumor-derived TCRs expanded in blood after radiotherapy plus ipilimumab.

Sequencing was performed with immunoSEQ multiplex PCR; in TCRdb, only in-frame clones are kept and a portion is missing. Counted here are about 95,000 clones, about 83% occurring once; the ten biggest clones make up roughly 0.84%. The V segment lost 0 bases and the J segment 6 bases; nucleotides outside the gene matches: 8. The CDR3 sequence is 15 residues long. Germline lookup yields CDR1 SGDLS and CDR2 YYNGEE. On this clone itself: The antigen remains undetermined.

This chain connects TRBV9 to TRBJ1-2, with 7 bases fitting TRBD1. The specimen comprised peripheral blood, sampled from a patient treated with radiotherapy plus ipilimumab. The clonotype originates from a human donor with non-small cell lung cancer who had stable disease on radiotherapy plus ipilimumab. The DNA of the CDR3 is TGTGCCAGCAGCGTAGCTGACAGGGTAGTGGATGGCTACACCTTC. Protein product: CASSVADRVVDGYTF.